This T cell receptor beta chain was found in a study of blood T cell repertoires in COVID-19. Study context: The samples span acute and convalescent COVID-19 from the United States, Italy and Spain. In each case, the material was cDNA or gDNA derived from T cells, B-cell-depleted T cells, or PBMCs.

Source study methods: Amplification of reference gene primers provided the estimated nucleated cell counts. Clones were read by immunoSEQ multiplex PCR, and TCRdb kept only the in-frame ones, dropping some. Clonal size and the V and J genes are those of that table, whereas D and trimming came from the DNA. This sample has 130,000 or so clones, with almost 70% found just once. The CDR3 length is 13 residues. The V end was cut by 6 bases, the J end by 5 bases, with 12 bases between. Per germline, CDR1 LNHDA and CDR2 SQIVND (reference sequence). The receptor comes from a woman aged 70-85 years with acute or convalescent COVID-19. The chain employs TRBV19 and TRBJ2-3; D might be TRBD2 (7 bases). The specimen was peripheral blood. CDR3 nucleotide sequence: TGTGCCAGTAGCATGAGGGGGGGAGATACGCAGTATTTT. Its translation is CASSMRGGDTQYF.